The rows below give T cell receptor beta chains drawn from one sample of a study of CD8 T cells in Susac syndrome. TCRdb analysed the immunoSEQ multiplex PCR reads with MiXCR anew, one entry per CDR3 protein. The table shows 100,000 or so distinct CDR3 sequences, with 95% occurring only once. Sequencing was done on a sample of CD8+ T cells from PBMCs. The receptors shown here come from a human donor with Susac syndrome. The CDR3 runs from the conserved cysteine through the conserved F or W. The D gene is left open where the match is weak. The size field is filled for only some rows; it gives once, few, many or a size class.

V,length,D,J,size,CDR3,DNA
TRBV29-1,11,NA,TRBJ2-1,NA,CSVVRGNEQFF,TGCAGCGTTGTTAGGGGCAATGAGCAGTTCTTC
TRBV19,13,TRBD1,TRBJ2-4,NA,CASAGTGNSIQYF,TGTGCCAGTGCCGGGACAGGGAATAGTATTCAGTACTTC
TRBV9,17,TRBD1,TRBJ2-2,NA,CASSVQYGQGDTGELFF,TGTGCCAGCAGCGTACAATATGGACAGGGCGACACCGGGGAGCTGTTTTTT
TRBV20-1,8,NA,TRBJ1-1,NA,CSVTEAFF,TGCAGTGTCACTGAAGCTTTCTTT
TRBV20-1,10,NA,TRBJ2-5,NA,CSAKQETQYF,TGCAGTGCTAAACAAGAGACCCAGTACTTC
TRBV7-3,16,TRBD2,TRBJ2-1,NA,CASSATSGGEPNEQFF,TGTGCCAGCAGCGCGACTAGCGGGGGCGAACCCAATGAGCAGTTCTTC
TRBV9,13,NA,TRBJ2-3,NA,CASSATSTDAQYF,TGTGCCAGCAGCGCCACTAGCACAGATGCGCAGTATTTT
TRBV7-9,15,NA,TRBJ2-5,NA,CASSSRLGGVETQYF,TGTGCCAGCAGCTCCCGCCTTGGGGGCGTGGAGACCCAGTACTTC
TRBV20-1,15,NA,TRBJ2-1,NA,CSARDGRRGGNEQFF,TGCAGTGCTAGAGATGGTCGGCGGGGTGGCAATGAGCAGTTCTTC
TRBV3-1,15,NA,TRBJ2-1,NA,CASSPGGLDYNEQFF,TGTGCCAGCAGCCCAGGGGGACTAGACTACAATGAGCAGTTCTTC
TRBV18,14,NA,TRBJ2-5,once,CASSPGSPQETQYF,TGTGCCAGCTCACCGGGGTCCCCGCAAGAGACCCAGTACTTC
TRBV20-1,14,NA,TRBJ1-1,NA,CSARGPGRKDEAFF,TGCAGTGCTAGAGGGCCCGGGCGGAAGGATGAAGCTTTCTTT
TRBV28,15,NA,TRBJ2-5,once,CASSLNRGAQETQYF,TGTGCCAGCAGTTTAAATCGGGGGGCCCAAGAGACCCAGTACTTC
TRBV29-1,12,NA,TRBJ1-1,once,CRGEMLNTEAFF,TGCAGGGGGGAGATGTTAAACACTGAAGCTTTCTTT
TRBV3-1,18,NA,TRBJ2-7,NA,CASSQDFSEFLPSYEQYF,TGTGCCAGCAGCCAAGATTTTAGCGAGTTCCTCCCGTCCTACGAGCAGTACTTC
TRBV9,14,NA,TRBJ2-1,NA,CASSVVPNYNEQFF,TGTGCCAGCAGCGTAGTACCGAATTACAATGAGCAGTTCTTC
TRBV20-1,15,TRBD2,TRBJ2-7,NA,CSARDGLAGGDEQYF,TGCAGTGCTAGAGATGGACTAGCGGGGGGCGACGAGCAGTACTTC
TRBV20-1,15,NA,TRBJ1-2,NA,CSARRERTTAHGYTF,TGCAGTGCCAGACGAGAGAGGACGACAGCCCATGGCTACACCTTC
TRBV27,13,TRBD2,TRBJ2-4,NA,CASSPSGGSIQYF,TGTGCCAGCTCACCTAGCGGGGGGAGCATTCAGTACTTC
TRBV7-8,13,TRBD2,TRBJ2-1,NA,CASSLEAGGEQFF,TGTGCCAGCAGCTTAGAGGCGGGGGGCGAGCAGTTCTTC
TRBV6-1,17,TRBD1,TRBJ1-5,NA,CASSRGTGDGGNQPQHF,TGTGCCAGCAGTAGAGGGACAGGGGACGGGGGCAATCAGCCCCAGCATTTT
TRBV2,14,NA,TRBJ1-1,NA,CASSAGIGGPEAFF,TGTGCCAGCAGTGCGGGCATAGGAGGTCCTGAAGCTTTCTTT
TRBV29-1,14,NA,TRBJ1-1,NA,CSVEGSARNTEAFF,TGCAGCGTTGAAGGCTCGGCGAGAAACACTGAAGCTTTCTTT
TRBV13,12,TRBD1,TRBJ2-7,NA,CASSPNRGEQYF,TGTGCCAGCAGCCCTAACAGGGGCGAGCAGTACTTC
TRBV28,16,NA,TRBJ1-3,NA,CASAGAGVSSGNTIYF,TGTGCCAGCGCGGGGGCTGGGGTGAGCTCTGGAAACACCATATATTTT
TRBV13,14,TRBD2,TRBJ2-7,NA,CASSSYWGGEEQYF,TGTGCCAGCAGCTCCTACTGGGGGGGTGAAGAGCAGTACTTC
TRBV29-1,11,NA,TRBJ1-1,NA,CSVEVNTEAFF,TGCAGCGTTGAAGTGAACACTGAAGCTTTCTTT
TRBV12-3/TRBV12-4,13,TRBD1,TRBJ1-6,NA,CASSFGRGTPLHF,TGTGCCAGCAGTTTTGGCAGGGGGACACCCCTCCACTTT
TRBV19,14,TRBD2,TRBJ2-5,NA,CASSIRDGGETQYF,TGTGCCAGTAGTATAAGGGACGGGGGGGAGACCCAGTACTTC
TRBV19,12,NA,TRBJ2-7,once,CASSGVGYEQYF,TGTGCCAGTAGTGGGGTGGGCTACGAGCAGTACTTC
TRBV4-1,15,NA,TRBJ2-7,NA,CASSRATQLLSEQYF,TGCGCCAGCAGCCGGGCGACCCAACTATTGTCCGAGCAGTACTTC
TRBV29-1,12,NA,TRBJ2-7,NA,CSGGTSLYEQYF,TGCAGCGGCGGGACGAGTCTCTACGAGCAGTACTTC
TRBV7-2,15,NA,TRBJ2-1,once,CASSFGWGSYNEQFF,TGTGCCAGCAGCTTCGGATGGGGCTCCTACAATGAGCAGTTCTTC
TRBV4-2,15,NA,TRBJ2-7,NA,CASSQDFGESYEQYF,TGTGCCAGCAGCCAAGATTTCGGGGAGTCCTACGAGCAGTACTTC
TRBV7-2,16,TRBD1,TRBJ2-1,NA,CASSLVATGGLDEQFF,TGTGCCAGCAGCTTAGTTGCGACAGGGGGGCTGGATGAGCAGTTCTTC
TRBV20-1,13,NA,TRBJ2-3,NA,CSARVPQGQTQYF,TGCAGTGCTAGGGTACCCCAGGGTCAAACGCAGTATTTT